The next 9 T cell receptor beta chains were all read from a single sample in a study of blood T cell repertoires in COVID-19. Measured with immunoSEQ multiplex PCR; TCRdb has only the in-frame clones, and not every one. The sample has some 24,000 clones; 89% are singletons. Sequenced: peripheral blood. These receptors were collected from a human donor in a cohort sampled during active COVID-19.

The genes are TRBV5-5 and TRBJ1-2; 10 bases agree with TRBD1. This CDR3 spans 14 amino acids. Germline loops: CDR1 SGHKS, CDR2 YYEKEE (reference sequence). Trimming cost V 5 bases and J 2 bases; bases outside gene matches: 3. DNA for the CDR3: TGTGCCAGCAGACCGACAGGGGGCAACTATGGCTACACCTTC. It translates to CASRPTGGNYGYTF.

This clone was seen a handful of times. The J gene is TRBJ2-7, the V gene TRBV19, with unresolved D. Germline CDR1 is LNHDA and CDR2 is SQIVND (reference sequence). This CDR3 region has 14 residues. Trimming left V 3 bases short and J 4 bases short, with 13 bases between. The CDR3, as DNA: TGTGCCAGTAGTATCCCACTACCCGGATACGAGCAGTACTTC. Translating gives CASSIPLPGYEQYF.

The chain recombines TRBV3-1 (or the pseudogene TRBV3-2) with TRBJ2-5; weak D call: TRBD2 (6 bases). The germline V and J ends were trimmed by 2 bases and 5 bases, with 15 bases remaining between them. CDR3 length: 15 residues. Germline V lookup: CDR1 LGHDT, CDR2 YNNKEL (reference sequence). CDR3: CASSQRAGTRETQYF. The CDR3, as DNA: TGTGCCAGCAGCCAACGGGCGGGGACTCGGGAGACCCAGTACTTC.

CDR3 nucleotides: TGTGCCAGCAGTTCTAGCGGGAGCCTGGAGACCCAGTACTTC. This translates into CASSSSGSLETQYF. This chain uses TRBV6-2 or TRBV6-3 with TRBJ2-5; 10 nucleotides match TRBD2. There are 14 residues in the CDR3. Germline values: CDR1 MNHEY, CDR2 SVGEGT. The junction had 4 bases not matched to a gene; V was cut back by 4 bases and J by 5 bases.

The J gene is TRBJ2-1, the V gene TRBV28, with D perhaps TRBD2 (5 bases). This CDR3 spans 12 amino acids. Germline V CDR1 and CDR2: MDHEN, SYDVKM. Trimming pared 6 bases from V and 6 bases from J, leaving 9 bases between. The chain's CDR3 is CASRTGFNEQFF. The CDR3 coding sequence is TGTGCCAGCAGGACGGGATTCAATGAGCAGTTCTTC.

The chain recombines TRBV2 with TRBJ2-7; D gene uncertain. Per the germline V gene, CDR1 is SNHLY and CDR2 is FYNNEI. This CDR3 has 13 amino acids. Trimming removed 2 bases at V and 7 bases at J, with 12 bases between. The CDR3, as DNA: TGTGCCAGCAGTGAACGTCCTGTTTCTGAGCAGTACTTC. As protein: CASSERPVSEQYF.

V usage is TRBV28 and J usage is TRBJ2-7; 7 positions agree with TRBD1. CDR1 is MDHEN, CDR2 SYDVKM, per germline. The CDR3 consists of 16 residues. V was pared by 6 bases and J by 2 bases, with 13 bases of the junction left unmatched. CDR3 DNA: TGTGCCAGCAGCCCTATAGGGACAGCAAAAACCTACGAGCAGTACTTC. Translating it yields CASSPIGTAKTYEQYF.

The chain recombines TRBV5-1 with TRBJ1-4; TRBD1 matches at 8 bases. The CDR3 length is 15 residues. The germline V gene encodes CDR1 SGHRS and CDR2 YFSETQ. Losses at the gene ends were 2 bases for V and 8 bases for J; bases not matched to a gene: 8. CDR3 region: CASSFTTGAGEKLFF. CDR3 nucleotide sequence: TGCGCCAGCAGCTTTACGACAGGGGCGGGCGAAAAACTGTTTTTT.

The chain employs TRBV4-3 and TRBJ2-7; tentative D call: TRBD1 (5 bases). The germline V and J ends were trimmed by 5 bases and 3 bases, with 11 bases remaining between them. This CDR3 is built from 13 residues. CDR1 is LGHNA, CDR2 YSLEER, per germline. The CDR3, as DNA: TGCGCCAGCAGCTCGCAGGGTGGCTACGAGCAGTACTTC. Its protein product is CASSSQGGYEQYF.